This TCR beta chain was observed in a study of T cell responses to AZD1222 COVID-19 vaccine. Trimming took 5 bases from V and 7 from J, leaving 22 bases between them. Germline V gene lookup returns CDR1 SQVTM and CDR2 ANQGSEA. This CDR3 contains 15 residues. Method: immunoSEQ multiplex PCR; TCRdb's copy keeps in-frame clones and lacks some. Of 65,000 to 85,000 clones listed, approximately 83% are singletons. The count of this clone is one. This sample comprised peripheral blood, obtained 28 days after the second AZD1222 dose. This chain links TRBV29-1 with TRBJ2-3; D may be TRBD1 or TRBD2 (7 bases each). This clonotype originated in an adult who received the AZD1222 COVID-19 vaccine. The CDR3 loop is CSVQREGARVNTQYF. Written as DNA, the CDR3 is TGCAGCGTTCAAAGGGAGGGGGCGAGGGTAAATACGCAGTATTTT.